This TCR beta chain was captured by sequencing in a study of T-cell reconstitution after alpha-beta-depleted transplantation in children. Unique molecular identifiers were built into the TCRbeta library. TCRdb itself ran the PCR reads through MiXCR, one entry per CDR3 protein. The table has roughly 490,000 distinct CDR3 sequences, around 10% seen once. Of note for this clonotype: Its antigen is unknown.

From germline, CDR1 is MDHEN and CDR2 SYDVKM. The CDR3 spans 15 residues. V shed 5 bases and J 6 bases; nucleotides not matched to a gene: 8. Broader study findings: Alpha-beta T cells about two months after transplant reportedly derived from several hundred expanded graft clones. Certain patients had high TCRbeta diversity at day 60, and it came from recipient T cells and thymic progenitors that survived. Hyperexpanded clones declined; after one year, newly produced T cells mostly supplied diversity.

V is TRBV28 and J is TRBJ2-2, with 8 bases identical to TRBD1. The sample consisted of PBMCs, mostly from graft donor cells, taken 180 days after TCRalphabeta/CD19-depleted stem cell transplant. The receptor comes from a female patient aged 2-10 years who had a stem cell transplant for aplastic anemia, so the T cells may come from the graft donor. The CDR3 DNA sequence: TGTGCCAGCAGTCCGACAGGGGCGACGGCCGGGGAGCTGTTTTTT. Residues: CASSPTGATAGELFF.